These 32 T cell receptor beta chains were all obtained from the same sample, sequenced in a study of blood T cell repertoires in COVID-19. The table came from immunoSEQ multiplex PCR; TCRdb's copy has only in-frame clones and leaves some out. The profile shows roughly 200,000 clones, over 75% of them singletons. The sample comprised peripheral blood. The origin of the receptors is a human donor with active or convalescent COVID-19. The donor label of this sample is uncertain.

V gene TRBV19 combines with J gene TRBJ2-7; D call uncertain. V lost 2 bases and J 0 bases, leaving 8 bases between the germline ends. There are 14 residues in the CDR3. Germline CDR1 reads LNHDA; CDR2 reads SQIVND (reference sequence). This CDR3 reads CASSIQRSSYEQYF. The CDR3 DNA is TGTGCCAGTAGTATACAGCGAAGCTCCTACGAGCAGTACTTC.

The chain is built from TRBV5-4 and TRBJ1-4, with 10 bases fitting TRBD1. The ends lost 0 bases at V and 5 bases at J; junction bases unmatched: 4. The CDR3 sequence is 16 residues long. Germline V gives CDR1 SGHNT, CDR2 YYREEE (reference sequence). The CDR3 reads CASSLDPGQGNEKLFF. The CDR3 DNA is TGTGCCAGCAGCTTGGATCCGGGACAGGGGAATGAAAAACTGTTTTTT.

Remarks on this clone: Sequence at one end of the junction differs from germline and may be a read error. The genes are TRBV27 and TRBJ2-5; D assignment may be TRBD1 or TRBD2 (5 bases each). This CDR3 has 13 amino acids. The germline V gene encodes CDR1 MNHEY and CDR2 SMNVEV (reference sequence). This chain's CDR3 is CVSGWGSQETQYF. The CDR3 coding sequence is TGTGTCAGCGGTTGGGGCAGTCAAGAGACCCAGTACTTC.

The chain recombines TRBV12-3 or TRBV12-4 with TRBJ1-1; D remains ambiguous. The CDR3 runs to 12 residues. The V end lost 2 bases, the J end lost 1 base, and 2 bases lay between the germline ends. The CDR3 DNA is TGTGCCAGCAGTTTACGGAACACTGAAGCTTTCTTT. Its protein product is CASSLRNTEAFF.

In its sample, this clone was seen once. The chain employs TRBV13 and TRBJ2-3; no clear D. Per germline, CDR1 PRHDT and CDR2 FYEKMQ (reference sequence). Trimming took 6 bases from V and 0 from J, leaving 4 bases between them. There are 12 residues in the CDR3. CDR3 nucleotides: TGTGCCAGCAGGCGGAGCACAGATACGCAGTATTTT. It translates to CASRRSTDTQYF. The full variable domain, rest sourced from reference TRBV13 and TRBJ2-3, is AAGVIQSPRHLIKEKRETATLKCYPIPRHDTVYWYQQGPGQDPQFLISFYEKMQSDKGSIPDRFSAQQFSDYHSELNMSSLELGDSALYFCASRRSTDTQYFGPGTRLTVL.

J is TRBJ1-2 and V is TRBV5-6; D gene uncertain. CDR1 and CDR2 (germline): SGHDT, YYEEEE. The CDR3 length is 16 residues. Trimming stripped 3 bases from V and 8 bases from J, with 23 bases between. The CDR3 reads CASSYVGGYGRQGYTF. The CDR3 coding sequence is TGTGCCAGCAGCTATGTAGGAGGGTACGGAAGGCAAGGCTACACCTTC.

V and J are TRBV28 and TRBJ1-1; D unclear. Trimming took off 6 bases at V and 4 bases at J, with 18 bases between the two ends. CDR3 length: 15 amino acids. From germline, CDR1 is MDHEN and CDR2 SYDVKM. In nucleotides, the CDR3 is TGTGCCAGCAGGGGTTCAGACACCCTTGGCACTGAAGCTTTCTTT. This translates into CASRGSDTLGTEAFF.

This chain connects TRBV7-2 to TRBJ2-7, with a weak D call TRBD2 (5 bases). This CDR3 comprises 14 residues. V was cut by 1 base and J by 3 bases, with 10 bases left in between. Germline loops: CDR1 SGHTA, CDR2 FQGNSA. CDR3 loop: CASSLGGQSYEQYF. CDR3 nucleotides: TGTGCCAGCAGCTTAGGAGGGCAAAGCTACGAGCAGTACTTC.

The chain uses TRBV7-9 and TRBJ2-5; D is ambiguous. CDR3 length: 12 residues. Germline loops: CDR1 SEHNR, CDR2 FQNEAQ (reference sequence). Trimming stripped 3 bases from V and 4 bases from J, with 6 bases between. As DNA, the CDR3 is TGTGCCAGCAGCTTTTTGAGAGAGACCCAGTACTTC. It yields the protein CASSFLRETQYF.

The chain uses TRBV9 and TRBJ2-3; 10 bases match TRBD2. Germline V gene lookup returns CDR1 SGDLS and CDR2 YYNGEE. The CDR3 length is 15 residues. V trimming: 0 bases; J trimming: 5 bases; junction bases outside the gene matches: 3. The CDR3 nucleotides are TGTGCCAGCAGCGTAGCTCGGACTAGCGGAGATACGCAGTATTTT. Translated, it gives CASSVARTSGDTQYF.

The CDR3 DNA follows: TGCGCCAGCAGTGAGAGCGGCCACTTGGGTAGTGAGCAGTTCTTC. Protein sequence: CASSESGHLGSEQFF. This rearrangement joins TRBV10-2 to TRBJ2-1, with D possibly being TRBD2 (5 bases). The CDR3 runs to 15 residues. Germline V gene sequence: CDR1 WSHSY, CDR2 SAAADI. Trimming cost V 2 bases and J 9 bases, with 17 bases left between them.

CDR3: CASSLSQFFTEAFF. The CDR3 nucleotides read TGTGCCAGCAGCTTATCACAGTTTTTCACTGAAGCTTTCTTT. The gene calls are TRBV7-9 and TRBJ1-1; no definite D call. The CDR3 has 14 residues. Germline CDR1 SEHNR, CDR2 FQNEAQ (reference sequence). Between the trimmed V and J ends, which lost 2 bases and 4 bases, there was a span of 11 bases.

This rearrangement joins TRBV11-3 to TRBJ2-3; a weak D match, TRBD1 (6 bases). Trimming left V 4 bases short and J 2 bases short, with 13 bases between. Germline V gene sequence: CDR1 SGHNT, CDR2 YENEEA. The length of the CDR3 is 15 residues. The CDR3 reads CASSSPDSYTDTQYF. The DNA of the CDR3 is TGTGCCAGCAGCTCCCCGGACAGTTACACAGATACGCAGTATTTT.

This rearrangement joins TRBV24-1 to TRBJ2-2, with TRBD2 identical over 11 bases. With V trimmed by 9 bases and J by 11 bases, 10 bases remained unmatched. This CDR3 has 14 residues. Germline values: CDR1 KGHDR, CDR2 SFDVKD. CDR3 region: CATFRTSGRFELFF. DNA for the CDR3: TGTGCCACCTTTCGGACTAGCGGGCGCTTCGAGCTGTTTTTT.

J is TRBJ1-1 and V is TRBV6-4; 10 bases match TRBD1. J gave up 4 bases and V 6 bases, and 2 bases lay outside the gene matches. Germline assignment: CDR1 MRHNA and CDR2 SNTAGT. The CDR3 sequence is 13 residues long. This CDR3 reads CASRGQGSTEAFF. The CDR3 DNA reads TGTGCCAGCAGGGGACAGGGGAGCACTGAAGCTTTCTTT.

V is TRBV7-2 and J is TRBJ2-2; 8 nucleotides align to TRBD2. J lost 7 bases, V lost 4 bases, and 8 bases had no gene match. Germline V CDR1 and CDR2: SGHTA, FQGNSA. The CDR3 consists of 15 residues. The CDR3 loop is CASSSLAGGNGELFF. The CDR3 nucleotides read TGTGCCAGCAGCTCCTTGGCGGGGGGCAACGGGGAGCTGTTTTTT.

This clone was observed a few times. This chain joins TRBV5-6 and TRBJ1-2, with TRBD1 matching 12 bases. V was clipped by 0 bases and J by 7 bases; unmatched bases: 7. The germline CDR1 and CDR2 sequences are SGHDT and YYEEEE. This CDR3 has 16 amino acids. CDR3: CASSLGSRDRGLGYTF. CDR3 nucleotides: TGTGCCAGCAGCTTGGGTAGTCGGGACAGGGGGCTTGGCTACACCTTC.

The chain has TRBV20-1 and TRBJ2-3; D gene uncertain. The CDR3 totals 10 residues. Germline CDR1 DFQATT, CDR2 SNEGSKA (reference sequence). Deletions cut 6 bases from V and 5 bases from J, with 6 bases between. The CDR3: CSAARDTQYF. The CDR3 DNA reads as TGCAGTGCCGCCAGAGATACGCAGTATTTT.

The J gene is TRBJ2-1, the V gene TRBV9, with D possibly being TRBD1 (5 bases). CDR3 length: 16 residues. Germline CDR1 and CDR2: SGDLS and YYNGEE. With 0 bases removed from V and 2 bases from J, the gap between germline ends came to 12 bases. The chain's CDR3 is CASSVDVRVTYNEQFF. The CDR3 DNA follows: TGTGCCAGCAGCGTAGATGTCAGGGTGACCTACAATGAGCAGTTCTTC.

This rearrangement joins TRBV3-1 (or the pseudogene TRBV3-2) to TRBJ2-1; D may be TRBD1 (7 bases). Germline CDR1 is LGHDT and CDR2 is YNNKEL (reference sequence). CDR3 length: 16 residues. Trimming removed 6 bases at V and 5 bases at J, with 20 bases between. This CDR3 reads CASRHSGDRANNEQFF. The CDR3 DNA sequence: TGTGCCAGCAGGCATAGCGGAGACAGGGCCAACAATGAGCAGTTCTTC.

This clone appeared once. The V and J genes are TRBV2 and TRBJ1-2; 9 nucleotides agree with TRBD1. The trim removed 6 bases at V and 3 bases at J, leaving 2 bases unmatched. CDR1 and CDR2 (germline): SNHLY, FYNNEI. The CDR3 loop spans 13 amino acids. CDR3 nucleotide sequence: TGTGCCAGCAGGGGACAGGGTGACTATGGCTACACCTTC. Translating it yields CASRGQGDYGYTF. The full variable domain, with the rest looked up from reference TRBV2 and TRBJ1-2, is EPEVTQTPSHQVTQMGQEVILRCVPISNHLYFYWYRQILGQKVEFLVSFYNNEISEKSEIFDDQFSVERPDGSNFTLKIRSTKLEDSAMYFCASRGQGDYGYTFGSGTRLTVV.

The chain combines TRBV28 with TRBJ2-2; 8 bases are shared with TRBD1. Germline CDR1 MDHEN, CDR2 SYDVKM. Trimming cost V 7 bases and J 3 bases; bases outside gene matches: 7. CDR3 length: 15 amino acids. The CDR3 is CASTEAGGYTGELFF. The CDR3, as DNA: TGTGCCAGCACCGAGGCAGGGGGCTACACCGGGGAGCTGTTTTTT. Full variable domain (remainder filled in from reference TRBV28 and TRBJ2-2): DVKVTQSSRYLVKRTGEKVFLECVQDMDHENMFWYRQDPGLGLRLIYFSYDVKMKEKGDIPEGYSVSREKKERFSLILESASTNQTSMYLCASTEAGGYTGELFFGEGSRLTVL.

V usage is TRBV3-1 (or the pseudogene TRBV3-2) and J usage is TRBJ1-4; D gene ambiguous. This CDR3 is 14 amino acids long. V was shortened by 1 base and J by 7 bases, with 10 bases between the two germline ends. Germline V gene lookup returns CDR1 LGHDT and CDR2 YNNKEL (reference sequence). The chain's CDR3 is CASSQAPLGEKLFF. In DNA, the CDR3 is TGTGCCAGCAGCCAAGCGCCACTCGGTGAAAAACTGTTTTTT.

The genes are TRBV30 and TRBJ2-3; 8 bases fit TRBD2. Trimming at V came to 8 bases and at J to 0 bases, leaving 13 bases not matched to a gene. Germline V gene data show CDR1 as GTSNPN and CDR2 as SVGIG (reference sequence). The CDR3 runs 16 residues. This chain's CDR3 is CALSGTTTSSTDTQYF. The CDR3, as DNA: TGTGCCCTTAGCGGGACTACAACGTCTAGCACAGATACGCAGTATTTT.

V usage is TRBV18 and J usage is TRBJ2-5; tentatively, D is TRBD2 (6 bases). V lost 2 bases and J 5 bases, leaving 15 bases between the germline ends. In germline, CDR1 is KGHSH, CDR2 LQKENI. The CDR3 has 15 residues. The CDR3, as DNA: TGTGCCAGCTCACCATTGGGGACTTATCGGGAGACCCAGTACTTC. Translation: CASSPLGTYRETQYF.

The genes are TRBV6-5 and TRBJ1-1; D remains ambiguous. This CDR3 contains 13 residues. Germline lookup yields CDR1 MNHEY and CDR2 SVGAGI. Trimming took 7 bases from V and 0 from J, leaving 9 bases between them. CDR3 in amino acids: CASIPEVNTEAFF. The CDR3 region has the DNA TGTGCCAGCATCCCAGAGGTGAACACTGAAGCTTTCTTT.

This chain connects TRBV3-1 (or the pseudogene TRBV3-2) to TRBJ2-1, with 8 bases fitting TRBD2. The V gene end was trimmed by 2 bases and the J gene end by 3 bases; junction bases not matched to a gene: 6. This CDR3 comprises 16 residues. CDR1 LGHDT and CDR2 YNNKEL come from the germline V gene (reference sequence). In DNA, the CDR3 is TGTGCCAGCAGCCAATTAGCAGCGGGAGTCTACAATGAGCAGTTCTTC. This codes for CASSQLAAGVYNEQFF.

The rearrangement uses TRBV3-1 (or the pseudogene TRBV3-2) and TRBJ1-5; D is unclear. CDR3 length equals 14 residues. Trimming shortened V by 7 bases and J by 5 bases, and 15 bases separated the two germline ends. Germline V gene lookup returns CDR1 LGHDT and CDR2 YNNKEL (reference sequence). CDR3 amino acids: CASTPRVCDQPQHF. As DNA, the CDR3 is TGTGCCAGCACCCCTCGGGTTTGCGATCAGCCCCAGCATTTT.

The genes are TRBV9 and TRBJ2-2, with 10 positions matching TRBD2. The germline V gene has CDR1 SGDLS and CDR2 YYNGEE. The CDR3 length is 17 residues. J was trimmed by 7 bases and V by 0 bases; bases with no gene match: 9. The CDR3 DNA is TGTGCCAGCAGCGTAGGGGAGGCCGGGACTAGCGACGGGGAGCTGTTTTTT. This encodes CASSVGEAGTSDGELFF.

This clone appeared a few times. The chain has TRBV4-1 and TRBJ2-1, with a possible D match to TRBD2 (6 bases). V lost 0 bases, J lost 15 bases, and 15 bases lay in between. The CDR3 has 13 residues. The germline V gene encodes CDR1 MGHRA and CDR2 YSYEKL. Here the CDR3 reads CASSQDPSGDRFF. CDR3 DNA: TGCGCCAGCAGCCAAGATCCGTCGGGGGATCGGTTCTTC.

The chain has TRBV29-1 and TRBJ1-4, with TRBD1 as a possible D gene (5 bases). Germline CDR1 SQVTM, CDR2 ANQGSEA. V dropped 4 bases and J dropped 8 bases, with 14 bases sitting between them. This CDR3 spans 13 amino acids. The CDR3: CSVVGRREEKLFF. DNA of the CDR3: TGCAGCGTTGTGGGTCGCAGGGAAGAAAAACTGTTTTTT.

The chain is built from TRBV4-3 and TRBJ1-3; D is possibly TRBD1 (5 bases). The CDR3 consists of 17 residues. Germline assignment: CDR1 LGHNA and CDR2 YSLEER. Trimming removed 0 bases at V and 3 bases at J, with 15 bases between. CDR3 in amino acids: CASSQDWFVQGGNTIYF. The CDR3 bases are TGCGCCAGCAGCCAAGATTGGTTTGTTCAGGGTGGAAACACCATATATTTT.